Listed below are T cell receptor beta chains from one sample, sequenced in a study of cytomegalovirus exposure and HLA in healthy donors. Clones were read by immunoSEQ multiplex PCR, and TCRdb kept only the in-frame ones, dropping some. Here the sample spans about 68,000 clones, about 81% being singletons. The sequencing input was PBMCs. These receptors were obtained from a human donor in good health. Both conserved end residues are part of each CDR3. D genes are given only for firm matches. Not every row has a clone size; where given, it reads once, few, many or a size class.

d_call	v_call	j_call	clone_size	cdr3_nt	cdr3_aa
TRBD2	TRBV10-3	TRBJ2-1	.	TGTGCCATCTCCCCCGGGGGGGATGAGCAGTTCTTC	CAISPGGDEQFF
.	TRBV5-1	TRBJ1-3	.	TGCGCCAGCAGCTTTAACTCGCAGGTCGGTACTGGAAACACCATATATTTT	CASSFNSQVGTGNTIYF
.	TRBV5-4	TRBJ1-1	.	TGTGCCAGCAGCGATCACCGGGGGATGAACACTGAAGCTTTCTTT	CASSDHRGMNTEAFF
TRBD1	TRBV27	TRBJ1-2	.	TGTGCCAGCAGTTTCCAGGGGGGTGGGTATGGCTACACCTTC	CASSFQGGGYGYTF
TRBD1	TRBV5-6	TRBJ1-2	.	TGTGCCAGCAGCTCGGGACAGGGTATTTCTAACTATGGCTACCCCTTC	CASSSGQGISNYGYPF
.	TRBV15	TRBJ1-5	.	TGTGCCACCAGCAGAGATTGGGGAGGGGAGCCCCAGCATTTT	CATSRDWGGEPQHF
.	TRBV2	TRBJ2-5	.	TGTGCCAGCAGTCCTTCAGGCACATATGAGACCCAGTACTTC	CASSPSGTYETQYF
TRBD1	TRBV6-6	TRBJ1-2	.	TGTGCCAGCAGTTCCGGGACAGGAAGTTATGGCTACCCCTTC	CASSSGTGSYGYPF
TRBD2	TRBV27	TRBJ2-1	.	TGTGCCACCACGGGGGGGGCGACCAATGAGCAGTTCTTC	CATTGGATNEQFF
TRBD2	TRBV5-1	TRBJ2-5	.	TGCGCCAGCAGCGATCCTAGCGGGGAGGAGACCCAGTACTTC	CASSDPSGEETQYF
TRBD1	TRBV30	TRBJ1-1	.	TGTGCCTGGGCGACAGGGAGCACTGAAGCTTTCTTT	CAWATGSTEAFF
.	TRBV5-6	TRBJ2-5	.	TGTGCCAGCAGCTTGGCCCAGGGCCAAGAGACCCAGTACTTC	CASSLAQGQETQYF
TRBD2	TRBV7-2	TRBJ2-6	.	TGTGCCAGCAGTCCAGGGGCGGCGGGGGGGGCCAACGTCCTGCCTTTC	CASSPGAAGGANVLPF
TRBD1	TRBV4-3	TRBJ1-1	.	TGCGCCAGCAGCCAAGTTGGCCAGGGGGCGAAAGCTTTCTTT	CASSQVGQGAKAFF
.	TRBV29-1	TRBJ2-3	once	TGCAGCGTGGGGAAGACAGAGAGAAGCACAGATACGCAGTATTTT	CSVGKTERSTDTQYF
.	TRBV10-3	TRBJ1-2	.	TGTGCCATCAGAACTCCCGGGACAACCGACTATGGCTACACCTTC	CAIRTPGTTDYGYTF
.	TRBV19	TRBJ2-1	.	TGTGCCAGTACGAGTCGGTATGAGCAGTTCTTC	CASTSRYEQFF
.	TRBV2	TRBJ1-1	.	TGTGCCAGCACCGAGGTGGCCGGCGCGGCTTTCTTT	CASTEVAGAAFF
TRBD1	TRBV10-3	TRBJ2-1	.	TGTGCCATCAGTGAGTCGATGGGACAGGGACGATTCAGGACCTACAATGAGCAGTTCTTC	CAISESMGQGRFRTYNEQFF
TRBD2	TRBV4-2	TRBJ2-2	once	TGTGCCAGCAGCCCGCCCTGGACTAGCGGGGGGGTGAATACCGGGGAGCTGTTTTTT	CASSPPWTSGGVNTGELFF
.	TRBV4-3	TRBJ1-1	.	TGCGCCAGCAGCCGACAAGCCAGGAATAGTCGCGGGGCTTTCTTT	CASSRQARNSRGAFF
.	TRBV27	TRBJ1-2	.	TGTGCCAGCAGCCTAGACGCTCGGAACTATGGCTACACCTTC	CASSLDARNYGYTF
TRBD1	TRBV2	TRBJ2-7	.	TGTGCCAGCATCGACAGGGGGCGCGAGCAGTACTTC	CASIDRGREQYF